These T cell receptor beta chains were read from a single sample in a study of control samples from healthy donors and cancer patients. Assay: immunoSEQ multiplex PCR; the TCRdb copy retains only in-frame clones and omits some. The top ten hold 12% of the sample, which has approximately 58,000 clones, roughly 86% seen once. The sequenced sample was PBMCs. These receptors were taken from a woman between 55 and 75 years old with lung cancer. The CDR3 runs from the conserved cysteine through the conserved F or W. Each record gives: J gene, V gene, D gene, clone size, CDR3 DNA, CDR3 protein. The D gene is left open where the match is weak. Rows may omit the clone size; those that give it use once, few, many or a size class.

TRBJ1-2,TRBV10-2,.,.,TGCGCCAGCAGTGTTGGGGGTGACTATGGCTACACCTTC,CASSVGGDYGYTF
TRBJ1-2,TRBV3-1/TRBV3-2,TRBD1,.,TGTGCCAGCAGCCAAGATCCAGGGGGTGGCTACACCTTC,CASSQDPGGGYTF
TRBJ1-4,TRBV4-1,.,once,TGCGCCAGCAGCCAAGATATAGTTGGGCAGATTAATGAAAAACTGTTTTTT,CASSQDIVGQINEKLFF
TRBJ2-7,TRBV2,.,.,TGTGCCAGCAGCGCCAGCTCCTACGAGCAGTACTTC,CASSASSYEQYF
TRBJ1-3,TRBV5-1,TRBD1,.,TGCGCCAGCAGCTTGGGCGGGACAGGGGGCCCCGCAATGTCTGGAAACACCATATATTTT,CASSLGGTGGPAMSGNTIYF
TRBJ1-2,TRBV14,.,.,TGTGCCAGCAGCCCCCGGACGGGGGATGGCTACACCTTC,CASSPRTGDGYTF
TRBJ2-1,TRBV4-1,.,.,TGCGCCAGCAGCCTCAGGCTAGCCGATGAGCAGTTCTTC,CASSLRLADEQFF
TRBJ2-1,TRBV15,TRBD2,.,TGTGCCACCAGCAGAGTAGCGGGGGACTACAATGAGCAGTTCTTC,CATSRVAGDYNEQFF
TRBJ2-7,TRBV10-3,.,.,TGTGCCATCAGTGAGGAGGTAAGGGGTCCCTACGAGCAGTACTTC,CAISEEVRGPYEQYF
TRBJ1-2,TRBV5-1,.,.,TGCGCCAGCAGCTTACTCGGGACCACTAACTATGGCTACACCTTC,CASSLLGTTNYGYTF
TRBJ1-4,TRBV15,.,.,TGTGCCACCAGCAGACAGGACAGCCCGGGTGAAAAACTGTTTTTT,CATSRQDSPGEKLFF
TRBJ1-5,TRBV3-1/TRBV3-2,.,.,TGTGCCAGCAGCCAAGATTTCGGGTCACGGCCCCAGCATTTT,CASSQDFGSRPQHF
TRBJ1-4,TRBV9,.,.,TGTGCCAGCAGCGTACAAGACGGGGATGAAAAACTGTTTTTT,CASSVQDGDEKLFF
TRBJ2-7,TRBV5-6,.,.,TGTGCCAGCAGCTTGTTAGCCGGCCCAGTTTACGAGCAGTACTTC,CASSLLAGPVYEQYF
TRBJ1-5,TRBV29-1,.,.,TGCAGCGGACCGGGCCCAGATCCCTCGCTAAATCAGCCCCAGCATTTT,CSGPGPDPSLNQPQHF
TRBJ2-2,TRBV9,.,.,TGTGCCAGCAGCGTAGGGCCTCACACCGGGGAGCTGTTTTTT,CASSVGPHTGELFF
TRBJ1-2,TRBV2,.,.,TGTGCCAGCAGTGAAAGTTCTAACTATGGCTACACCTTC,CASSESSNYGYTF
TRBJ1-2,TRBV28,.,.,TGTGCCAGCACTCCCTACGCCCCGGGCTATGGCTACACCTTC,CASTPYAPGYGYTF
TRBJ2-7,TRBV5-6,TRBD1,.,TGTGCCAGCAGCGGGGACAGCCTCGAGCAGTACTTC,CASSGDSLEQYF
TRBJ1-6,TRBV2,.,.,TGTGCCAGCACCAGACAACAGGGACCCTCACCCCTCCACTTT,CASTRQQGPSPLHF
TRBJ2-2,TRBV18,.,.,TGTGCCAGCTCACCACAGGGCACCGGGGAGCTGTTTTTT,CASSPQGTGELFF
TRBJ1-1,TRBV9,.,.,TGTGCCAGCAGCCCCTGGGGGGAGGTAGGCACTGAAGCTTTCTTT,CASSPWGEVGTEAFF
TRBJ2-5,TRBV19,.,.,TGTGCCAGTAGTATGCCCTTTCAAGAGACCCAGTACTTC,CASSMPFQETQYF
TRBJ2-3,TRBV7-9,.,once,TGTGCCAGCAGCCCTGGGGGGTACATCACAGATACGCAGTATTTT,CASSPGGYITDTQYF
TRBJ1-2,TRBV30,.,.,TGTGCCTGGAGTGTATTTAGACAGCGCTATGGCTACACCTTC,CAWSVFRQRYGYTF
TRBJ1-2,TRBV10-2,.,.,TGCGCCAGCAGTGATAACTATGGCTACACCTTC,CASSDNYGYTF
TRBJ2-6,TRBV7-2,.,.,TGTGCCAGCAGCTTAGCCGGCTCAGCCGGGGCCAACGTCCTGACTTTC,CASSLAGSAGANVLTF
TRBJ1-5,TRBV7-8,TRBD1,.,TGTGCCAGCAGCCTAGGGGGCGGGACACATAGCAATCAGCCCCAGCATTTT,CASSLGGGTHSNQPQHF
TRBJ2-7,TRBV30,.,.,TGTGCCTGGAGCCCTTCGACTTACGAGCAGTACTTC,CAWSPSTYEQYF
TRBJ1-5,TRBV6-6,TRBD1,.,TGTGCCAGCAGTTCGACAGGGGGCGGCCAGCCCCAGCATTTT,CASSSTGGGQPQHF
TRBJ1-1,TRBV6-5,.,few,TGTGCCAGCAAGAAGGCCGGGGATGGCACTGAAGCTTTCTTT,CASKKAGDGTEAFF
TRBJ1-1,TRBV7-2,.,.,TGTGCCAGCAGCCCCTCACCCGGTTTCTGGGCTGAAGCTTTCTTT,CASSPSPGFWAEAFF
TRBJ2-2,TRBV29-1,.,.,TGCAGCGGGACCTCGAATTCGGGGGAGCTGTTTTTT,CSGTSNSGELFF
TRBJ1-5,TRBV19,.,few,TGTGCCAGTCTAAGACAGACAGATAGCAATCAGCCCCAGCATTTT,CASLRQTDSNQPQHF
TRBJ1-1,TRBV12-3/TRBV12-4,.,.,TGTGCCAGCAACTATGGGGGCACTGAAGCTTTCTTT,CASNYGGTEAFF
TRBJ2-7,TRBV14,.,.,TGTGCCAACGGCGAGGAAGGGTCCTACGAGCAGTACTTC,CANGEEGSYEQYF
TRBJ1-1,TRBV6-5,.,once,TGTGCCAGCAGTTACAAAGGACAACATGAAGCTTTCTTT,CASSYKGQHEAFF
TRBJ2-7,TRBV6-5,.,.,TGTGCCAGCCAGCTAGGGTACGAGCAGTACTTC,CASQLGYEQYF
TRBJ2-6,TRBV3-1/TRBV3-2,TRBD1,.,TGTGCCAGCAGCCAACTCCTCCGGACAGGGGGCGGGAGTGGGGCCAACGTCCTGACTTTC,CASSQLLRTGGGSGANVLTF
TRBJ2-2,TRBV24-1,.,.,TGTGCCACCAGTAGTACAGGGACGAACACCGGGGAGCTGTTTTTT,CATSSTGTNTGELFF
TRBJ1-6,TRBV27,TRBD1,few,TGTGCCAGCAGTTTGGGACAGCTAGCAAATTCACCCCTCCACTTT,CASSLGQLANSPLHF
TRBJ2-7,TRBV5-4,TRBD2,.,TGTGCCAGCAGCTTGAAGCTAATAGCGGGGGCCACCTACGAGCAGTACTTC,CASSLKLIAGATYEQYF
TRBJ1-2,TRBV28,.,.,TGTGCCAGCAGTCCTCGGGGATTGGAGACAGTTTCGCACACCTTC,CASSPRGLETVSHTF
TRBJ1-3,TRBV6-5,.,.,TGTGCCAGCAGTCCGACCGACTCTGGAAACACCATATATTTT,CASSPTDSGNTIYF
TRBJ1-5,TRBV5-6,.,.,TGTGCCAGCAGCTTGAGACCGGTCAATCAGCCCCAGCATTTT,CASSLRPVNQPQHF
TRBJ2-7,TRBV5-1,.,few,TGCGCCAGCAGCTTGGGTTACGAGCAGTACTTC,CASSLGYEQYF
TRBJ1-5,TRBV19,.,once,TGTGCCAGTAGTATCGGGGATCAGCCCCAGCATTTT,CASSIGDQPQHF
TRBJ1-5,TRBV6-6,TRBD1,.,TGTGCCAGCAGTTACGAGACAGGGAATCAGCCCCAGCATTTT,CASSYETGNQPQHF
TRBJ2-2,TRBV10-3,.,.,TGTGCCATCGCTAGGGCAGAGGGAAACGGGGAGCTGTTTTTT,CAIARAEGNGELFF
TRBJ1-1,TRBV30,.,.,TGTGCCTCATCTGCAGGGAGTGGGACTGAAGCTTTCTTT,CASSAGSGTEAFF
TRBJ2-2,TRBV4-1,.,medium-sized,TGCGCCAGCAGCCAAGATAGGAGTACCGGGGAGCTGTTTTTT,CASSQDRSTGELFF
TRBJ1-6,TRBV19,.,few,TGTGCCAGTATGGACAGACGGGGGTCACCCCTCCACTTT,CASMDRRGSPLHF
TRBJ1-3,TRBV9,TRBD1,.,TGTGCCAGCAGTGAAAGACAGGGGGCTTCCGGAAACACCATATATTTT,CASSERQGASGNTIYF
TRBJ2-3,TRBV2,.,.,TGTGCCAGCACCTTTAGCCGTAGCACAGATACGCAGTATTTT,CASTFSRSTDTQYF
TRBJ1-2,TRBV3-1/TRBV3-2,.,.,TGTGCCAGCAGCTCACGCAGGGTCTCTGGCTACACCTTC,CASSSRRVSGYTF
TRBJ1-2,TRBV7-9,.,.,TGTGCCAGCAGCTTAGTGGGAGGAAACTATGGCTACACCTTC,CASSLVGGNYGYTF
TRBJ2-1,TRBV7-9,TRBD2,once,TGTGCCAGCAGCTTAGTGGGACTAAATGAGCAGTTCTTC,CASSLVGLNEQFF